Each of the 8 T cell receptor beta chains below was sequenced from the same sample in a study of T-cell reconstitution after alpha-beta-depleted transplantation in children. Unique molecular identifiers were used to barcode this TCRbeta library. TCRdb independently ran MiXCR on the PCR reads; one entry per CDR3 protein. The sample shows around 110,000 distinct CDR3 sequences, about a tenth of them seen only once. Here the sequenced sample was PBMCs, taken before TCRalphabeta/CD19-depleted stem cell transplant. All receptors come from a boy between 2 and 10 years old with acute lymphoblastic leukemia, due to receive a stem cell transplant.

The V gene is TRBV5-8, the J gene TRBJ1-6; TRBD1 aligns across 7 bases. This CDR3 is 16 amino acids long. J was trimmed by 5 bases and V by 7 bases; bases with no gene match: 12. Germline V gives CDR1 SGHTS, CDR2 YDEGEE. The CDR3 loop reads CASCTDRIVNNSPLHF. CDR3 DNA sequence: TGTGCCAGCTGCACGGACAGGATCGTTAATAATTCACCCCTCCACTTT. The full variable domain, its missing parts supplied by reference TRBV5-8 and TRBJ1-6, is EAGVTQSPTHLIKTRGQQATLRCSPISGHTSVYWYQQALGLGLQFLLWYDEGEERNRGNFPPRFSGRQFPNYSSELNVNALELEDSALYLCASCTDRIVNNSPLHFGNGTRLTVT.

This clonotype was seen at least ten times. The V and J genes are TRBV5-6 and TRBJ2-2, with D possibly matching TRBD2 (6 bases). Germline assignment: CDR1 SGHDT and CDR2 YYEEEE. The length of the CDR3 is 16 residues. V lost 3 bases and J lost 1, with 13 bases in between. The DNA of the CDR3 is TGTGCCAGCAGCTATGGGAGGACGGTGAACACCGGGGAGCTGTTTTTT. Encoded protein: CASSYGRTVNTGELFF.

This clonotype came up many times. The CDR3 bases are TGTGCCATCAGTGAGTCGCTGGGATGGAACACTGAAGCTTTCTTT. Amino acids: CAISESLGWNTEAFF. V gene TRBV10-3 combines with J gene TRBJ1-1; D remains unclear. CDR1 is ENHRY and CDR2 is SYGVKD in the germline V gene. Between the trimmed V and J ends, which lost 0 bases and 1 base, there was a span of 9 bases. There are 15 residues in the CDR3.

This chain connects TRBV20-1 to TRBJ1-5; no clear D. From germline, CDR1 is DFQATT and CDR2 SNEGSKA (reference sequence). The ends were cut back, 1 base at V and 2 bases at J, with 9 bases in the middle. The CDR3 consists of 14 residues. CDR3 loop: CSARARKGNQPQHF. CDR3 nucleotides: TGCAGTGCTAGAGCCAGAAAGGGCAATCAGCCCCAGCATTTT.

This clonotype was detected many times. This chain uses TRBV20-1 with TRBJ2-6; D remains unclear. This CDR3 is 13 amino acids long. Germline V gene sequence: CDR1 DFQATT, CDR2 SNEGSKA (reference sequence). The germline V and J ends were trimmed by 3 bases and 2 bases, with 5 bases remaining between them. CDR3 sequence reads: CSASVPGANVLTF. The CDR3 DNA reads TGCAGTGCTAGTGTGCCTGGGGCCAACGTCCTGACTTTC.

This clonotype was recorded once. This chain connects TRBV19 to TRBJ2-5, with 9 bases lining up with TRBD1. V lost 4 bases, J lost 4 bases, and 7 bases stayed unmatched. The CDR3 spans 15 residues. Germline V gives CDR1 LNHDA, CDR2 SQIVND (reference sequence). The DNA of the CDR3 is TGTGCCAGTAGTAGGTTGACAGGGGGGATAGAGACCCAGTACTTC. Translated: CASSRLTGGIETQYF.

This clonotype was detected ten times or more. The V and J genes are TRBV10-3 and TRBJ1-4, with D unresolved. Germline CDR1 and CDR2: ENHRY and SYGVKD. Trimming cost V 8 bases and J 3 bases, with 10 bases left between them. This CDR3 spans 13 amino acids. The CDR3 sequence is CAISGGSNEKLFF. The DNA for the CDR3 is TGTGCCATCTCCGGCGGGTCTAATGAAAAACTGTTTTTT.

This clonotype came up a few times. This chain uses TRBV9 with TRBJ2-3; D remains ambiguous. V was clipped by 0 bases and J by 3 bases, with 8 bases between them. Germline V lookup: CDR1 SGDLS, CDR2 YYNGEE. This CDR3 region has 14 residues. The CDR3 protein is CASSVGVRTDTQYF. The DNA of the CDR3 is TGTGCCAGCAGCGTAGGAGTCAGGACAGATACGCAGTATTTT.